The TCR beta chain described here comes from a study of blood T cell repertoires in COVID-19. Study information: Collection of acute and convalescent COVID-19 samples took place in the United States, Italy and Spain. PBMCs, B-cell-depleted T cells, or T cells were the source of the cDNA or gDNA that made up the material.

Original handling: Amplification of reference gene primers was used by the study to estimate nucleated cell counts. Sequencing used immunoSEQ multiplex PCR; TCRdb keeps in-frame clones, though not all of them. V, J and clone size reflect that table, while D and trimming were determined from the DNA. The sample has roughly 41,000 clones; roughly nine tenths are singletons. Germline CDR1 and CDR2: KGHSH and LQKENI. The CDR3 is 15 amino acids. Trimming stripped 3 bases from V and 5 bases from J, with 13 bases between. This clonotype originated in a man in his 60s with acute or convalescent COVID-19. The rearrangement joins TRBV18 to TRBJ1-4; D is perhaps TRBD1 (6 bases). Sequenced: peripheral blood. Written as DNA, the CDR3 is TGTGCCAGCTCACCCTTAGGACAGAAGAATGAAAAACTGTTTTTT. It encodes CASSPLGQKNEKLFF.